This TCR beta chain was profiled in a study of blood T cell repertoires in COVID-19. Overall study context: Donors in the United States, Italy and Spain gave samples during acute or convalescent COVID-19. Sources were T cells, B-cell-depleted T cells, or PBMCs; the material itself was cDNA or gDNA.

The authors' processing: The authors estimated nucleated cell counts from reference gene primer amplification. Repertoires were generated with immunoSEQ multiplex PCR, while TCRdb's copy carries only in-frame clones and drops some. V and J calls and clone size follow that table, whereas D and trimming were derived from the DNA. The sample lists around 130,000 clones, roughly 90% occurring once. The sequence came from a man between 65 and 80 years old with active COVID-19. The sequenced material came from peripheral blood.

The CDR3: CASSLGREGTEAFF. As DNA, the CDR3 is TGTGCCAGCAGCTTAGGCCGGGAGGGCACTGAAGCTTTCTTT. The chain has TRBV7-9 and TRBJ1-1; D unclear. The V gene lost 1 base and the J gene lost 4 bases, with 10 bases spanning the gap. The CDR3 loop spans 14 amino acids. From germline, CDR1 is SEHNR and CDR2 FQNEAQ (reference sequence).